These T cell receptor beta chains were read from a single sample in a study of human T cells and chemical hapten exposure. TCRdb used MiXCR to reprocess the RACE reads, holding one entry per CDR3 protein. The sample holds tens of thousands of distinct CDR3 sequences; 8.5% to 14% are singletons and the top ten take roughly 1.3%. Sequenced material: whole blood, taken in connection with sensitization to the hapten diphenylcyclopropenone (DPC). Source of these receptors: a woman aged 45-65 years with alopecia areata. Some clones in this sample may be carry-over from other donors' samples. CDR3s include the opening cysteine and the closing phenylalanine or tryptophan.

cdr3_aa: CASNNRGRNTEAFF
v_call: TRBV6-5
j_call: TRBJ1-1

cdr3_aa: CASSSGSWNSPLHF
v_call: TRBV6-6
j_call: TRBJ1-6

cdr3_aa: CSVDRDRVNTEAFF
v_call: TRBV29-1
j_call: TRBJ1-1

cdr3_aa: CASSHQAGYSRSDTQYF
v_call: TRBV12-3/TRBV12-4
j_call: TRBJ2-3

cdr3_aa: CASRPPGGNYYGYTF
v_call: TRBV28
j_call: TRBJ1-2

cdr3_aa: CASSSLWGGQPQHF
v_call: TRBV28
j_call: TRBJ1-5

cdr3_aa: CASSFGAGPYEQYF
v_call: TRBV11-2
j_call: TRBJ2-7

cdr3_aa: CASSPGARETQYF
v_call: TRBV4-3
j_call: TRBJ2-5

cdr3_aa: CASSVGGSGSPLHF
v_call: TRBV2
j_call: TRBJ1-6

cdr3_aa: CASSSRVGYGYTF
v_call: TRBV5-4
j_call: TRBJ1-2

cdr3_aa: CASSQGEQPQHF
v_call: TRBV3-1
j_call: TRBJ1-5

cdr3_aa: CASSSEYTNEKLFF
v_call: TRBV12-3/TRBV12-4
j_call: TRBJ1-4

cdr3_aa: CASSYGGSGANVLTF
v_call: TRBV6-2/TRBV6-3
j_call: TRBJ2-6

cdr3_aa: CASSESALNTPHPAQHF
v_call: TRBV6-1
j_call: TRBJ1-5

cdr3_aa: CSVPGPDTQYF
v_call: TRBV29-1
j_call: TRBJ2-3

cdr3_aa: CATSTRGGFAYEQYF
v_call: TRBV15
j_call: TRBJ2-7

cdr3_aa: CASRGGLLITDTQYF
v_call: TRBV5-1
j_call: TRBJ2-3

cdr3_aa: CASCPGGPYGYTF
v_call: TRBV6-5
j_call: TRBJ1-2

cdr3_aa: CASSSAVQGARAFF
v_call: TRBV7-9
j_call: TRBJ1-1

cdr3_aa: CASSFRASYEQYF
v_call: TRBV11-2
j_call: TRBJ2-7

cdr3_aa: CATRGPRPEQYF
v_call: TRBV6-5
j_call: TRBJ2-7

cdr3_aa: CAGATGVSNQPQHF
v_call: TRBV12-3/TRBV12-4
j_call: TRBJ1-5

cdr3_aa: CASTPVGSGRYEQYF
v_call: TRBV7-2
j_call: TRBJ2-7

cdr3_aa: CASSYSRQGGSPLHF
v_call: TRBV6-5
j_call: TRBJ1-6

cdr3_aa: CASSREDRGVYEQYF
v_call: TRBV5-6
j_call: TRBJ2-7

cdr3_aa: CSVSIPYNEQFF
v_call: TRBV29-1
j_call: TRBJ2-1

cdr3_aa: CASSFGTGANGEKLFF
v_call: TRBV7-9
j_call: TRBJ1-4

cdr3_aa: CASSPGGANTGELFF
v_call: TRBV6-5
j_call: TRBJ2-2

cdr3_aa: CASSEGGMYQETQYF
v_call: TRBV6-2/TRBV6-3
j_call: TRBJ2-5

cdr3_aa: CSVEQGQNTEAFF
v_call: TRBV29-1
j_call: TRBJ1-1

cdr3_aa: CASSQQGLGQFF
v_call: TRBV4-3
j_call: TRBJ2-1

cdr3_aa: CASSLGSNTGELFF
v_call: TRBV6-5
j_call: TRBJ2-2

cdr3_aa: CASSLGLPGGTDTQYF
v_call: TRBV5-1
j_call: TRBJ2-3

cdr3_aa: CSAKGDADTNIQYF
v_call: TRBV20-1
j_call: TRBJ2-4

cdr3_aa: CASSQPSTDTQYF
v_call: TRBV7-2
j_call: TRBJ2-3

cdr3_aa: CASSLWGHRQEKGQPQHF
v_call: TRBV28
j_call: TRBJ1-5